The present entry profiles one T cell receptor (beta chain) with its context. The target antigen is unknown. This sample was included in a study of cytomegalovirus exposure and HLA in healthy donors. Study at large: It was reported in a later analysis that the same platform had been used for the 90 to 150 validation repertoires as for the approximately 700 first-cohort repertoires.

Some clones are missing from TCRdb's copy, which holds only in-frame ones; the method was immunoSEQ multiplex PCR. The sample has 75,000 to 90,000 clones; 90% to 96% are singletons. The ends lost 1 base at V and 4 bases at J; junction bases unmatched: 3. CDR3 length equals 14 residues. CDR1 is MGHRA, CDR2 YSYEKL, per germline. Study results and limitations: One later analysis, an examination of the 100 to 150 validation repertoires, found that first-cohort TCR clusters tended to co-occur in them. For cytomegalovirus status, the classifier reportedly gave diagnoses with high specificity and sensitivity. Specificity of a few CMV-associated chains for CMV antigens was verified in vitro.

This chain links TRBV4-1 with TRBJ1-2, with TRBD1 matching over 7 bases. Sequenced: PBMCs. This TCR was sampled from a man aged 18-30 years in good health and CMV-seropositive. The CDR3: CASSQGDSPYGYTF. In DNA, the CDR3 is TGCGCCAGCAGCCAAGGGGACAGCCCCTATGGCTACACCTTC.